This T cell receptor beta chain comes out of a study of chemoradiotherapy in HPV16-positive cancers. Findings and caveats of the study: Candidate HPV-specific clones and E7-related TCR motifs grew in tumor during treatment. For HPV16-positive patients, expanding HPV-responsive T cells associated with longer recurrence-free survival.

Repertoires were sampled repeatedly during chemoradiotherapy. Repertoires were generated with immunoSEQ multiplex PCR, while TCRdb's copy carries only in-frame clones and drops some. The data show about 19,000 clones, with about 80% seen just once and 3.7% held by the top ten. Concerning this clone itself: Its antigen is not known.

The source material was blood, sampled from a patient who underwent chemoradiotherapy. This clonotype originated in a human donor with HPV-associated anogenital cancer.

CDR3 amino acids: CASSRDPGQSNEKLFF. The DNA of the CDR3 is TGTGCCAGCAGCCGAGACCCGGGACAGAGTAATGAAAAACTGTTTTTT. The chain uses TRBV7-9 and TRBJ1-4; 7 nucleotides align to TRBD1. J lost 4 bases, V lost 5 bases, and 10 bases had no gene match. There are 16 residues in the CDR3. Germline values: CDR1 SEHNR, CDR2 FQNEAQ (reference sequence).